The clone carrying this T cell receptor beta chain has only a few counts. Its antigen is undetermined. This sample is drawn from a study of blood T cells in healthy people across ages. Investigators took roughly 10 milliliters of peripheral blood from every donor. Each sample used at least 7 million PBMCs. It was with a sample-barcoded 5' primer and a J-beta primer mix that a second PCR of roughly 6 to 12 cycles was run. Each TCR beta cDNA got a 12-nucleotide random molecular identifier. One entry per CDR3 protein results from TCRdb running MiXCR on the 5' RACE reads. The table lists about 680,000 distinct CDR3 sequences, over 45% of them singletons. The CDR3 is 15 amino acids. Germline lookup yields CDR1 SGHRS and CDR2 YFSETQ. V lost 4 bases, J lost 7 bases, and 5 bases stayed unmatched. Broader study findings: Long-lived and aged donors differed, with more naive CD4+ cells and higher diversity in the long-lived.

The TCR originated in a woman aged 60 to 75 in good health. The chain is built from TRBV5-1 and TRBJ2-1; 13 nucleotides agree with TRBD2. Sequencing was carried out using blood. Written as DNA, the CDR3 is TGCGCCAGCAGCCAACTAGCGGGAGGGAAGAATGAGCAGTTCTTC. Its translation is CASSQLAGGKNEQFF.